This T cell receptor (beta chain) was sequenced in a study of OX40 agonist ivuxolimab in advanced cancers. Sequencing used immunoSEQ multiplex PCR; TCRdb keeps in-frame clones, though not all of them. The sample records 50,000 to 75,000 clones, roughly nine tenths being singletons. This clone was counted once. Its specificity is not known. The V gene end was trimmed by 3 bases and the J gene end by 1 base; junction bases not matched to a gene: 2. The CDR3 extends over 14 amino acids. Germline-derived CDR1 and CDR2 are MDHEN and SYDVKM. Overall study findings and caveats: Circulating CD4+ and CD8+ T cells showed clonal expansion by week 6 at 0.1 to 3.0 mg/kg.

The clonotype originates from an adult with an advanced solid tumor such as melanoma, head and neck, liver or kidney cancer. The chain joins TRBV28 to TRBJ1-1; 7 bases align to TRBD1. The sample here was CD4+ or CD8+ T cells sorted from blood, taken in a trial of the OX40 agonist ivuxolimab. The CDR3 protein is CASSFRTGNTEAFF. The CDR3 nucleotides are TGTGCCAGCAGTTTTCGGACAGGGAACACTGAAGCTTTCTTT.